The clone carrying this T cell receptor (beta chain) was observed a handful of times. The sample originates from a study of T cells of healthy individuals. CDR3 size: 12 residues. V shed 3 bases and J shed 1 base, with 6 bases lying between them. In germline, CDR1 is DFQATT, CDR2 SNEGSKA (reference sequence). One entry per CDR3 protein results from TCRdb running MiXCR on the 5' RACE reads. Here the sample spans tens of thousands of distinct CDR3 sequences, 4% to 5.5% being singletons. The V call is TRBV20-1, the J call TRBJ1-1, with D uncertain. The clonotype originates from a female donor in good health. The CDR3 DNA is TGCAGTGCTAGCCCAAGGAACACTGAAGCTTTCTTT. Protein: CSASPRNTEAFF.